These T cell receptor beta chains were read from a single sample in a study of blood T cell repertoires in COVID-19. TCRdb keeps only in-frame clones here, not all; method: immunoSEQ multiplex PCR. The table shows about 220,000 clones, with about 90% occurring only once. Sequences were obtained from PBMCs or T cells enriched from blood (not recorded which). Source of these receptors: a young man who had been exposed to COVID-19. The CDR3 runs from the conserved cysteine through the conserved F or W. A D gene is named only where the DNA matches it firmly. Size tells how often a clone was seen (once, few, many) or the class of an expanded clone, and some rows leave it out.

V	J	D	size	DNA	CDR3
TRBV25-1	TRBJ2-2	.	once	TGTGCCAGCAGTGAATACGACACCGGGGAGCTGTTTTTT	CASSEYDTGELFF
TRBV7-9	TRBJ2-1	TRBD1	.	TGTGCCAGCAGCCCCTACAGGGGCAGCTCCTACAATGAGCAGTTCTTC	CASSPYRGSSYNEQFF
TRBV19	TRBJ1-1	.	.	TGTGCCAGTTCGCCAGGGGCCGGCACTGAAGCTTTCTTT	CASSPGAGTEAFF
TRBV4-1	TRBJ1-6	TRBD1	.	TGCGCCAGCAGCCGCTCCGGGACAGATAATTCACCCCTCCACTTT	CASSRSGTDNSPLHF
TRBV11-2	TRBJ2-5	TRBD2	.	TGTGCCAGCAGCTTTGGCGGACTAGCGGAAGAGACCCAGTACTTC	CASSFGGLAEETQYF
TRBV18	TRBJ2-5	TRBD2	.	TGTGCCAGCTCACCACCGGTTCTATCCAGCGGGGGGATAGGAGAGACCCAGTACTTC	CASSPPVLSSGGIGETQYF
TRBV19	TRBJ2-4	.	.	TGTGCCACGCAGACAGGACTAGCCAAAAACATTCAGTACTTC	CATQTGLAKNIQYF
TRBV19	TRBJ1-3	.	.	TGTGCCAGCGTCAGGAACTCTGGAAACACCATATATTTT	CASVRNSGNTIYF
TRBV6-2/TRBV6-3	TRBJ2-3	TRBD2	.	TGTGCCAGCAGTACTTACAGGACTAGCGGGGTGAAAGATACGCAGTATTTT	CASSTYRTSGVKDTQYF
TRBV4-1	TRBJ2-3	TRBD2	.	TGCGCCAGCAGCCAAGAGACTAGCGGGGGGAGGGCAGATACGCAGTATTTT	CASSQETSGGRADTQYF
TRBV7-6	TRBJ2-1	.	.	TGTGCCAGCAGCCGTGGCGGGCCCCAGCGAAATGAGCAGTTCTTC	CASSRGGPQRNEQFF
TRBV18	TRBJ1-4	.	.	TGTGCCAGCTCACCACAGACTTTTGCAACTAATGAAAAACTGTTTTTT	CASSPQTFATNEKLFF
TRBV3-1/TRBV3-2	TRBJ1-3	.	.	TGTGCCAGCAGCCAAGTTGGCAGTTATGGAAACACCATATATTTT	CASSQVGSYGNTIYF
TRBV7-9	TRBJ1-3	.	.	TGTGCCAGCACCATGAGCTCGGGTCCCGGCGAAAACACCATATATTTT	CASTMSSGPGENTIYF
TRBV2	TRBJ2-1	.	.	TGTGCCAGCAGGCAATCGGGTGAGCAGTTCTTC	CASRQSGEQFF
TRBV7-9	TRBJ2-1	.	.	TGTGCCAGCAGCTTACTCGGGGAATTTAAGTTCTTC	CASSLLGEFKFF
TRBV19	TRBJ2-1	.	.	TGTGCCAGTAGTATCCAAGGACTCTTGAACAATGAGCAGTTCTTC	CASSIQGLLNNEQFF
TRBV3-1/TRBV3-2	TRBJ1-1	.	.	TGTGCCAGCAGCCAAGCCACAAGCCGAGGCTCTGAAGCTTTCTTT	CASSQATSRGSEAFF
TRBV15	TRBJ1-2	.	.	TGTGCCACCAGCTCCCGAACAGCTGGAGGCTACACCTTC	CATSSRTAGGYTF
TRBV6-5	TRBJ2-1	TRBD1	.	TGTGCCAGCAGTTACTTAAGAGGGACAGGGAACAATGAGCAGTTCTTC	CASSYLRGTGNNEQFF
TRBV6-1	TRBJ2-3	.	.	TGTGCCAGCAGTGAGACGGGCGGGGTTCCAGATACGCAGTATTTT	CASSETGGVPDTQYF
TRBV6-5	TRBJ1-1	.	.	TGTGCCAGCAGTTACCGCAACAGGGAAGCTTTCTTT	CASSYRNREAFF
TRBV7-2	TRBJ1-1	.	.	TGTGCCAGCAGCCTAGACTCGAACACTGAAGCTTTCTTT	CASSLDSNTEAFF
TRBV2	TRBJ1-5	.	.	TGTGCCAGCAGGGCAGGACATAACTACCAGTCCGATCAGCCCCAGCATTTT	CASRAGHNYQSDQPQHF
TRBV7-9	TRBJ1-6	.	.	TGTGCCACTCCCGAGGGTAACAATTCACCCCTCCACTTT	CATPEGNNSPLHF
TRBV14	TRBJ1-2	TRBD1	.	TGTGCCAGCAGCCCGGGACAGTACTATGGCTACACCTTC	CASSPGQYYGYTF
TRBV7-2	TRBJ2-1	TRBD2	.	TGTGCCAGCAGCTGGCGGGGGGGAAATGAGCAGTTCTTC	CASSWRGGNEQFF
TRBV6-5	TRBJ1-1	.	.	TGTGCCAGCAAGACCCCGGGACACGATGGATCGGCTTTCTTT	CASKTPGHDGSAFF
TRBV4-1	TRBJ2-7	TRBD1	.	TGCGCCAGCAGCCAATTTCGGGACAGCTCCTACGAGCAGTACTTC	CASSQFRDSSYEQYF
TRBV11-2	TRBJ1-1	TRBD1	.	TGTGCCAGCAGCTTATCTAGGGGGCACAAAGAAGCTTTCTTT	CASSLSRGHKEAFF
TRBV6-5	TRBJ1-6	.	.	TGTGCCAGCTCGGACAGTTTTTATAATTCACCCCTCCACTTT	CASSDSFYNSPLHF
TRBV19	TRBJ2-5	.	.	TGTGCCAGTAGTATCCCCCAGGAGACCCAGTACTTC	CASSIPQETQYF
TRBV5-1	TRBJ1-4	.	.	TGCGCCAGCAGCTTTGGGGGCCCCATCGGCGGTGAAAAACTGTTTTTT	CASSFGGPIGGEKLFF
TRBV4-1	TRBJ1-1	.	.	TGCGCCAGCAGCAGGGGGGAGGGGGAAACTGAAGCTTTCTTT	CASSRGEGETEAFF
TRBV7-9	TRBJ2-3	.	.	TGTGCCAGCAGCCCCAGCCAACAGGGTACTACAGATACGCAGTATTTT	CASSPSQQGTTDTQYF
TRBV7-8	TRBJ1-6	TRBD1	.	TGTGCCAGCAGCTCCACAGGGGGCAAAGATTCACCCCTCCACTTT	CASSSTGGKDSPLHF
TRBV2	TRBJ2-2	TRBD2	.	TGTGCCAGCAGTCCCCCGGGGGGGCCCTTCACCGGGGAGCTGTTTTTT	CASSPPGGPFTGELFF
TRBV6-5	TRBJ2-2	TRBD2	.	TGTGCCAGCAGAAATCCGGGACTAGAAAACGGGCTGTTTTTT	CASRNPGLENGLFF
TRBV6-2/TRBV6-3	TRBJ1-2	.	few	TGTGCCAGCAGTTACTCGAACGAGGGAGGGGACGGCTACACCTTC	CASSYSNEGGDGYTF
TRBV27	TRBJ2-7	TRBD1	.	TGTGCCAGCAGTTTCGGCAGGGGGTACGAGCAGTACTTC	CASSFGRGYEQYF
TRBV19	TRBJ1-5	TRBD1	.	TGTGCCAGTAGTACTGGACAGGGCGGGCAGCCCCAGCATTTT	CASSTGQGGQPQHF
TRBV15	TRBJ2-2	TRBD2	.	TGTGCCACCAGCAGCCTGACCCATGGACTAGCGGGGGGCCCAAACACCGGGGAGCTGTTTTTT	CATSSLTHGLAGGPNTGELFF
TRBV7-9	TRBJ1-3	.	.	TGTGCCAGCAGCTTTACGGGTCCTACGTTCTCTGGAAACACCATATATTTT	CASSFTGPTFSGNTIYF
TRBV18	TRBJ1-5	.	.	TGTGCCAGCTCACCGAAGGGAGGGTTTGGCAATCAGCCCCAGCATTTT	CASSPKGGFGNQPQHF
TRBV20-1	TRBJ1-1	.	.	TGCAGTGCTAGTGCCCCCTTTCAGGTAGAGACTGAAGCTTTCTTT	CSASAPFQVETEAFF
TRBV7-2	TRBJ2-3	TRBD2	.	TGTGCCAGCAGCTTAGCAACTAGCGGGGGGGCGGCAGATACGCAGTATTTT	CASSLATSGGAADTQYF
TRBV4-2	TRBJ2-3	.	.	TGTGCCAGCAGCCAAGTCGGGGGCACAGATACGCAGTATTTT	CASSQVGGTDTQYF
TRBV6-4	TRBJ2-3	TRBD1	.	TGTGCCAGCAGCCACCGGACAGGGTCTAGGGCAGATACGCAGTATTTT	CASSHRTGSRADTQYF
TRBV6-4	TRBJ1-6	.	.	TGTGCCAGCAGTGTACAGAGAGATAATTCACCCCTCCACTTT	CASSVQRDNSPLHF
TRBV27	TRBJ2-1	TRBD2	.	TGTGCCAGCAGTTTGACTACTAGCGGGGGGCACAATGAGCAGTTCTTC	CASSLTTSGGHNEQFF
TRBV6-5	TRBJ2-5	.	once	TGTGCCAGCACGTCGTCGGGGGTGGAGACCCAGTACTTC	CASTSSGVETQYF